Shown below are 5 T cell receptor beta chains from a single sample sequenced in a study of OX40 agonist ivuxolimab in advanced cancers. Here immunoSEQ multiplex PCR was the method, and the copy in TCRdb shows in-frame clones only, minus some. The top ten clones hold 3.1% of a sample with 45,000 to 70,000 clones, 83% of them seen once. The sequences come from CD4+ or CD8+ T cells sorted from blood, collected in a trial of the OX40 agonist ivuxolimab. These receptors were taken from an adult with an advanced solid tumor such as melanoma, head and neck, liver or kidney cancer.

The J gene is TRBJ2-3, the V gene TRBV27, with TRBD2 matching over 10 bases. J lost 4 bases, V lost 2 bases, and 9 bases had no gene match. The CDR3 covers 17 residues. CDR1 and CDR2 (germline): MNHEY, SMNVEV (reference sequence). The DNA for the CDR3 is TGTGCCAGCAGTTTAAGACTAGCGGGTGCGAGGGCAGATACGCAGTATTTT. As protein: CASSLRLAGARADTQYF.

The J gene is TRBJ2-1, the V gene TRBV11-3, with D perhaps being TRBD1 or TRBD2 (5 bases each). V shed 5 bases and J shed 7 bases, with 12 bases lying between them. CDR3 size: 13 residues. The germline V gene has CDR1 SGHNT and CDR2 YENEEA. CDR3 nucleotide sequence: TGTGCCAGCAGCCCGGGACCGGGGAATGAGCAGTTCTTC. This sequence encodes CASSPGPGNEQFF. The full variable domain, in which reference TRBV11-3 and TRBJ2-1 provide the parts outside the CDR3, is EAGVVQSPRYKIIEKKQPVAFWCNPISGHNTLYWYLQNLGQGPELLIRYENEEAVDDSQLPKDRFSAERLKGVDSTLKIQPAELGDSAVYLCASSPGPGNEQFFGPGTRLTVL.

V usage is TRBV6-6 and J usage is TRBJ2-1, with 9 bases lining up with TRBD1. Germline CDR1 and CDR2: MNHNY and SVGAGI (reference sequence). V shed 5 bases and J 5 bases; nucleotides not matched to a gene: 7. CDR3 size: 15 residues. CDR3 DNA: TGTGCCAGCAGTAACTTTGACAGGGGGAACAATGAGCAGTTCTTC. This sequence encodes CASSNFDRGNNEQFF.

On this clone: The sample contains more than one DNA sequence encoding this CDR3. The chain is built from TRBV5-1 and TRBJ1-5; D unclear. CDR3 length: 13 residues. V was clipped by 0 bases and J by 5 bases, with 6 bases between them. Germline V gives CDR1 SGHRS, CDR2 YFSETQ. This chain's CDR3 is CASSLAGDQPQHF. CDR3 sequence (DNA): TGCGCCAGCAGCTTGGCAGGAGATCAGCCCCAGCATTTT.

The chain has TRBV27 and TRBJ1-4; the match to TRBD1 covers 8 bases. The CDR3 has 13 amino acids. Losses at the gene ends were 6 bases for V and 8 bases for J; bases not matched to a gene: 5. Germline CDR1 and CDR2: MNHEY and SMNVEV (reference sequence). DNA for the CDR3: TGTGCCAGCAGGGACAGGGCATCCGAAAAACTGTTTTTT. Its protein is CASRDRASEKLFF.